The 31 T cell receptor beta chains in this list originate from one sample, sequenced in a study of beta chain features in type 1 diabetes. Notes on the study in general: TCRB CDR3s from Type 1 diabetes patients were moderately but significantly shorter in all four CD4+ subsets.

These receptors have no known antigen. The study reverse transcribed the entire isolated RNA, so it sequenced expressed TCRB transcripts. TCRdb keeps only in-frame clones here, not all; method: immunoSEQ multiplex PCR. The sample holds a few hundred thousand clones; roughly an eighth are singletons and the top ten take 0.015% to 0.02%. The sample was naive CD4+ T cells from blood. The source is a young man with type 1 diabetes.

This clone has more than one count but fewer than ten. V and J are TRBV4-3 and TRBJ2-1; D perhaps matches TRBD1 (6 bases). The CDR3 length is 15 residues. Germline V gene lookup returns CDR1 LGHNA and CDR2 YSLEER. The V end was cut by 0 bases, the J end by 6 bases, with 12 bases between. In DNA form, the CDR3 reads TGCGCCAGCAGCCAAGAGGCTAGAGGGGGCAATGAGCAGTTCTTC. Protein sequence: CASSQEARGGNEQFF.

The rearrangement links TRBV27 to TRBJ1-1; D is perhaps TRBD1 (5 bases). Trimming removed 5 bases from V and 10 bases from J, with 26 bases in between. The V gene's germline CDR1 is MNHEY and CDR2 SMNVEV (reference sequence). The length of the CDR3 is 16 residues. The CDR3 protein is CASSPLGVRMGLRAFF. In nucleotides, the CDR3 is TGTGCCAGCAGTCCGTTGGGGGTAAGGATGGGACTTAGAGCTTTCTTT.

The chain has TRBV19 and TRBJ1-5; perhaps TRBD1 as D (6 bases). The CDR3 is 13 residues long. Germline CDR1 is LNHDA and CDR2 is SQIVND (reference sequence). The ends were cut back, 6 bases at V and 5 bases at J, with 11 bases in the middle. CDR3 nucleotides: TGTGCCAGTAGGGACAGCCCATATCAGCCCCAGCATTTT. Protein product: CASRDSPYQPQHF.

The chain uses TRBV9 and TRBJ2-5, with 7 bases identical to TRBD1. This CDR3 is built from 16 residues. Germline CDR1 SGDLS, CDR2 YYNGEE. V lost 4 bases to trimming and J lost 2 bases; unmatched junction nucleotides: 11. The DNA for the CDR3 is TGTGCCAGCAGCCCGGAAACTTCGGGACAGCAAGAGACCCAGTACTTC. Amino acid sequence: CASSPETSGQQETQYF.

This clone was found a few times. The chain carries TRBV29-1 and TRBJ2-2; the match to TRBD2 covers 14 bases. The CDR3 runs to 15 residues. Per the germline V gene, CDR1 is SQVTM and CDR2 is ANQGSEA. The J segment lost 8 bases and the V segment lost 4 bases, leaving 6 bases of the junction unmatched. The CDR3 loop reads CSVVGTSGSGGELFF. The DNA for the CDR3 is TGCAGCGTTGTGGGGACTAGCGGGAGCGGTGGGGAGCTGTTTTTT.

The genes are TRBV19 and TRBJ1-1; 8 bases agree with TRBD1. The germline V gene encodes CDR1 LNHDA and CDR2 SQIVND (reference sequence). After removal of 5 bases from V and 8 bases from J, the junction contained 4 bases not matched to a gene. There are 12 residues in the CDR3. The CDR3 protein is CASSARTGEAFF. DNA of the CDR3: TGTGCCAGTAGTGCGCGGACAGGGGAAGCTTTCTTT.

In this sample, this clone turned up a few times. The rearrangement links TRBV7-9 to TRBJ1-1; a weak D match, TRBD1 (6 bases). This CDR3 has 14 amino acids. V lost 5 bases, J lost 6 bases, and 16 bases lay in between. Germline CDR1 reads SEHNR; CDR2 reads FQNEAQ (reference sequence). The CDR3 region is CASSPNRDCPEAFF. The CDR3 DNA reads as TGTGCCAGCAGCCCCAACAGGGATTGCCCTGAAGCTTTCTTT.

V usage is TRBV6-5 and J usage is TRBJ1-5; no definite D call. From germline, CDR1 is MNHEY and CDR2 SVGAGI. The V gene lost 5 bases and the J gene lost 5 bases, with 13 bases spanning the gap. The CDR3 loop spans 14 amino acids. CDR3 protein: CASSITSTDQPQHF. The CDR3 region has the DNA TGTGCCAGCAGTATAACCTCAACAGATCAGCCCCAGCATTTT.

A note on this clone: Other nucleotide sequences in the sample specify the same CDR3. The V gene is TRBV20-1, the J gene TRBJ2-7; unclear D gene. Germline V gene data show CDR1 as DFQATT and CDR2 as SNEGSKA (reference sequence). The CDR3 has 11 residues. V shed 3 bases and J shed 3 bases, with 6 bases lying between them. Here the CDR3 DNA reads TGCAGTGCTAGGTCCAGCTACGAGCAGTACTTC. This sequence encodes CSARSSYEQYF.

This clone was recorded a few times. Other DNA sequences of this sample code for an identical CDR3. V usage is TRBV18 and J usage is TRBJ2-3; 8 positions match TRBD1. There are 14 residues in the CDR3. With V trimmed by 3 bases and J by 1 base, 0 bases remained unmatched. The V gene's germline CDR1 is KGHSH and CDR2 LQKENI. The CDR3 nucleotides read TGTGCCAGCTCACCGGGACAGGGCACAGATACGCAGTATTTT. This translates into CASSPGQGTDTQYF.

The rearrangement links TRBV7-9 to TRBJ1-1, with a tentative D call TRBD1 (5 bases). Germline V gives CDR1 SEHNR, CDR2 FQNEAQ (reference sequence). The CDR3 extends over 14 amino acids. The V gene lost 1 base and the J gene lost 8 bases, with 14 bases spanning the gap. The CDR3 here is CASSLDGSTAEAFF. CDR3 nucleotides: TGTGCCAGCAGCTTAGATGGGTCGACAGCAGAAGCTTTCTTT.

In this sample, this clone turned up a few times. V gene TRBV5-1 combines with J gene TRBJ2-7; the match to TRBD1 covers 8 bases. Trimming cost V 4 bases and J 1 base; bases outside gene matches: 4. The germline gives CDR1 SGHRS, CDR2 YFSETQ. The CDR3 is 14 residues long. For the CDR3, the DNA is TGCGCCAGCAGCCGGGACAGGCTGTCCTACGAGCAGTACTTC. Protein product: CASSRDRLSYEQYF. Full variable domain (remainder filled in from reference TRBV5-1 and TRBJ2-7): KAGVTQTPRYLIKTRGQQVTLSCSPISGHRSVSWYQQTPGQGLQFLFEYFSETQRNKGNFPGRFSGRQFSNSRSEMNVSTLELGDSALYLCASSRDRLSYEQYFGPGTRLTVT.

This clone was observed a handful of times. The gene calls are TRBV23-1 and TRBJ2-7; 10 bases fit TRBD2. TRBV23-1 is an ORF for which the function is uncertain. V gave up 2 bases and J gave up 3 bases; unmatched junction bases: 22. The CDR3 covers 21 residues. CDR3 bases: TGCGCCAGCAGTCAAAAACTAGCGGGATCAACTACAAGGCGGGAATACTACGAGCAGTACTTC. It translates to CASSQKLAGSTTRREYYEQYF.

This clone has a handful of counts. The rearrangement uses TRBV27 and TRBJ2-1, with TRBD2 matching 8 bases. The V segment lost 2 bases and the J segment 0 bases; nucleotides outside the gene matches: 3. CDR1 is MNHEY, CDR2 SMNVEV, per germline (reference sequence). CDR3 length: 16 residues. CDR3 in amino acids: CASSLRLAGSYNEQFF. CDR3 nucleotide sequence: TGTGCCAGCAGTTTAAGGCTAGCGGGCTCCTACAATGAGCAGTTCTTC.

This clone was seen a few times. This chain links TRBV14 with TRBJ2-7; D is possibly TRBD2 (5 bases). The CDR3 is made up of 17 amino acids. Germline V gene data show CDR1 as SGHDN and CDR2 as FVKESK. V was clipped by 4 bases and J by 0 bases, with 19 bases between them. The CDR3 nucleotides are TGTGCCAGCAGCCGCCAAGGATACGGGGTAGGCTCCTACGAGCAGTACTTC. Encoded protein: CASSRQGYGVGSYEQYF.

This chain links TRBV7-3 with TRBJ2-6; no clear D gene. Per germline, CDR1 SGHTA and CDR2 FQGTGA. The V end lost 5 bases, the J end lost 0 bases, and 14 bases lay between the germline ends. The CDR3 has 17 residues. The CDR3 bases are TGTGCCAGCAGCCCCGGGTCAGTCAACTCTGGGGCCAACGTCCTGACTTTC. Translation gives CASSPGSVNSGANVLTF.

This clone came up a few times. This chain uses TRBV28 with TRBJ2-3; TRBD2 matches at 15 bases. CDR1 and CDR2 (germline): MDHEN, SYDVKM. Trimming at V came to 4 bases and at J to 4 bases, leaving 6 bases not matched to a gene. The CDR3 is made up of 17 amino acids. This CDR3 is CASSSGTSGRLADTQYF. The DNA of the CDR3 is TGTGCCAGCAGTTCAGGGACTAGCGGGAGGTTGGCAGATACGCAGTATTTT.

V gene TRBV5-6 combines with J gene TRBJ2-5; D possibly corresponds to TRBD2 (6 bases). The germline V gene encodes CDR1 SGHDT and CDR2 YYEEEE. With 2 bases removed from V and 1 base from J, the gap between germline ends came to 12 bases. The CDR3 extends over 15 amino acids. The CDR3 nucleotides read TGTGCCAGCAGCTTCATCCGGGACTCCCAAGAGACCCAGTACTTC. Its translation is CASSFIRDSQETQYF.

This clone was observed a few times. Additional DNA sequences in this sample encode the identical CDR3. The rearrangement joins TRBV18 to TRBJ2-1; D might be TRBD1 (7 bases). The CDR3 loop spans 15 amino acids. Between the trimmed V and J ends, which lost 3 bases and 1 base, there was a span of 10 bases. Germline V gene data show CDR1 as KGHSH and CDR2 as LQKENI. CDR3 amino acids: CASSPQGGSYNEQFF. CDR3 in DNA: TGTGCCAGCTCACCGCAGGGGGGATCCTACAATGAGCAGTTCTTC.

There are a few counts of this clone. V is TRBV5-1 and J is TRBJ1-1; 10 nucleotides line up with TRBD1. The CDR3 is 18 residues long. Per the germline V gene, CDR1 is SGHRS and CDR2 is YFSETQ. Unmatched junction bases numbered 13, after V lost 5 bases and J lost 0 bases. CDR3 nucleotides: TGCGCCAGCAGACTTAACCGGGACAGGGGAAGTATGAACACTGAAGCTTTCTTT. This translates into CASRLNRDRGSMNTEAFF.

The V and J genes are TRBV25-1 and TRBJ1-1, with TRBD1 identical over 8 bases. Germline CDR1 is MGHDK and CDR2 is SYGVNS. V gave up 8 bases and J gave up 4 bases; unmatched junction bases: 21. The CDR3 totals 18 residues. CDR3 region: CASQKKRTGSDWATEAFF. CDR3 bases: TGTGCCAGCCAAAAAAAAAGGACAGGGTCAGACTGGGCCACTGAAGCTTTCTTT.

This clone was seen more than once but under ten times. This rearrangement joins TRBV7-2 to TRBJ2-7; weak D call: TRBD2 (6 bases). The CDR3 loop spans 14 amino acids. The V end was cut by 1 base, the J end by 4 bases, with 11 bases between. From germline, CDR1 is SGHTA and CDR2 FQGNSA. CDR3: CASSLGGGGYEQYF. In DNA, the CDR3 is TGTGCCAGCAGCTTAGGGGGAGGAGGGTACGAGCAGTACTTC.

The chain carries TRBV28 and TRBJ1-5, with D possibly matching TRBD1 (6 bases). V was pared by 6 bases and J by 4 bases, with 16 bases between. CDR3 size: 15 residues. Germline V gene data show CDR1 as MDHEN and CDR2 as SYDVKM. As DNA, the CDR3 is TGTGCCAGCAGCTCCCCGGAGGGGGGGAATCAGCCCCAGCATTTT. Translating it yields CASSSPEGGNQPQHF.

This clone was seen a few times. V usage is TRBV10-3 and J usage is TRBJ1-2; D remains unclear. The CDR3 is made up of 12 amino acids. V gave up 8 bases and J gave up 2 bases, with 9 bases separating them. Per germline, CDR1 ENHRY and CDR2 SYGVKD. CDR3 amino acids: CAIGALNYGYTF. The CDR3 nucleotides are TGTGCCATCGGAGCCCTCAACTATGGCTACACCTTC.

V and J are TRBV9 and TRBJ2-5; D may be TRBD2 (6 bases). Trimming removed 7 bases at V and 2 bases at J, with 12 bases between. This CDR3 spans 13 amino acids. Germline CDR1 is SGDLS and CDR2 is YYNGEE. CDR3 residues: CASSRGSQETQYF. CDR3 DNA sequence: TGTGCCAGCTCGCGGGGATCGCAAGAGACCCAGTACTTC.

The chain is built from TRBV18 and TRBJ2-7; 7 bases align to TRBD2. From germline, CDR1 is KGHSH and CDR2 LQKENI. V was clipped by 2 bases and J by 7 bases; unmatched bases: 8. The CDR3 length is 14 residues. The CDR3 region is CASSPREGREEQYF. CDR3 sequence (DNA): TGTGCCAGCTCACCAAGGGAGGGGAGAGAGGAGCAGTACTTC.

The chain links TRBV4-3 to TRBJ2-1; 8 bases are a match to TRBD1. V dropped 4 bases and J dropped 3; count of bases not matched to a gene: 8. The CDR3 loop spans 16 amino acids. In germline, CDR1 is LGHNA, CDR2 YSLEER. The CDR3 bases are TGCGCCAGCAGCCGAGACAGGGGAAGTTTCTACAATGAGCAGTTCTTC. Translating gives CASSRDRGSFYNEQFF.

This clone appeared a few times. The chain uses TRBV19 and TRBJ2-1; 7 bases match TRBD2. CDR1 and CDR2 from the germline V gene are LNHDA and SQIVND (reference sequence). The junction had 16 bases not matched to a gene; V was cut back by 9 bases and J by 5 bases. The CDR3 contains 16 residues. The CDR3 is CASKGQVGRANNEQFF. Written as DNA, the CDR3 is TGTGCCAGCAAAGGACAAGTGGGGAGGGCCAACAATGAGCAGTTCTTC.

The chain couples TRBV29-1 to TRBJ2-3; TRBD2 aligns across 15 bases. This CDR3 has 15 residues. Trimming took 4 bases from V and 4 from J; bases not matched to a gene: 3. Germline lookup yields CDR1 SQVTM and CDR2 ANQGSEA. CDR3: CSVGGLAGGSDTQYF. CDR3 nucleotide sequence: TGCAGCGTTGGGGGACTAGCGGGAGGATCAGATACGCAGTATTTT.

This clone was counted between two and nine times. CDR3 protein: CASSPGAGVEQYF. CDR3 DNA sequence: TGTGCCAGCAGCCCAGGGGCGGGAGTCGAGCAGTACTTC. V gene TRBV7-9 combines with J gene TRBJ2-7; weak D call: TRBD2 (7 bases). Trimming cost V 5 bases and J 6 bases, with 14 bases left between them. The CDR3 loop spans 13 amino acids. Germline CDR1 SEHNR, CDR2 FQNEAQ (reference sequence).

V gene TRBV6-6 combines with J gene TRBJ2-1; D possibly corresponds to TRBD2 (5 bases). CDR1 is MNHNY, CDR2 SVGAGI, per germline (reference sequence). The V and J ends lost 6 bases and 6 bases respectively, with 15 bases between them. This CDR3 region has 14 residues. The CDR3 spells CASRDLSEGNEQFF. The CDR3 nucleotides read TGTGCCAGCAGGGACTTATCCGAGGGCAATGAGCAGTTCTTC.